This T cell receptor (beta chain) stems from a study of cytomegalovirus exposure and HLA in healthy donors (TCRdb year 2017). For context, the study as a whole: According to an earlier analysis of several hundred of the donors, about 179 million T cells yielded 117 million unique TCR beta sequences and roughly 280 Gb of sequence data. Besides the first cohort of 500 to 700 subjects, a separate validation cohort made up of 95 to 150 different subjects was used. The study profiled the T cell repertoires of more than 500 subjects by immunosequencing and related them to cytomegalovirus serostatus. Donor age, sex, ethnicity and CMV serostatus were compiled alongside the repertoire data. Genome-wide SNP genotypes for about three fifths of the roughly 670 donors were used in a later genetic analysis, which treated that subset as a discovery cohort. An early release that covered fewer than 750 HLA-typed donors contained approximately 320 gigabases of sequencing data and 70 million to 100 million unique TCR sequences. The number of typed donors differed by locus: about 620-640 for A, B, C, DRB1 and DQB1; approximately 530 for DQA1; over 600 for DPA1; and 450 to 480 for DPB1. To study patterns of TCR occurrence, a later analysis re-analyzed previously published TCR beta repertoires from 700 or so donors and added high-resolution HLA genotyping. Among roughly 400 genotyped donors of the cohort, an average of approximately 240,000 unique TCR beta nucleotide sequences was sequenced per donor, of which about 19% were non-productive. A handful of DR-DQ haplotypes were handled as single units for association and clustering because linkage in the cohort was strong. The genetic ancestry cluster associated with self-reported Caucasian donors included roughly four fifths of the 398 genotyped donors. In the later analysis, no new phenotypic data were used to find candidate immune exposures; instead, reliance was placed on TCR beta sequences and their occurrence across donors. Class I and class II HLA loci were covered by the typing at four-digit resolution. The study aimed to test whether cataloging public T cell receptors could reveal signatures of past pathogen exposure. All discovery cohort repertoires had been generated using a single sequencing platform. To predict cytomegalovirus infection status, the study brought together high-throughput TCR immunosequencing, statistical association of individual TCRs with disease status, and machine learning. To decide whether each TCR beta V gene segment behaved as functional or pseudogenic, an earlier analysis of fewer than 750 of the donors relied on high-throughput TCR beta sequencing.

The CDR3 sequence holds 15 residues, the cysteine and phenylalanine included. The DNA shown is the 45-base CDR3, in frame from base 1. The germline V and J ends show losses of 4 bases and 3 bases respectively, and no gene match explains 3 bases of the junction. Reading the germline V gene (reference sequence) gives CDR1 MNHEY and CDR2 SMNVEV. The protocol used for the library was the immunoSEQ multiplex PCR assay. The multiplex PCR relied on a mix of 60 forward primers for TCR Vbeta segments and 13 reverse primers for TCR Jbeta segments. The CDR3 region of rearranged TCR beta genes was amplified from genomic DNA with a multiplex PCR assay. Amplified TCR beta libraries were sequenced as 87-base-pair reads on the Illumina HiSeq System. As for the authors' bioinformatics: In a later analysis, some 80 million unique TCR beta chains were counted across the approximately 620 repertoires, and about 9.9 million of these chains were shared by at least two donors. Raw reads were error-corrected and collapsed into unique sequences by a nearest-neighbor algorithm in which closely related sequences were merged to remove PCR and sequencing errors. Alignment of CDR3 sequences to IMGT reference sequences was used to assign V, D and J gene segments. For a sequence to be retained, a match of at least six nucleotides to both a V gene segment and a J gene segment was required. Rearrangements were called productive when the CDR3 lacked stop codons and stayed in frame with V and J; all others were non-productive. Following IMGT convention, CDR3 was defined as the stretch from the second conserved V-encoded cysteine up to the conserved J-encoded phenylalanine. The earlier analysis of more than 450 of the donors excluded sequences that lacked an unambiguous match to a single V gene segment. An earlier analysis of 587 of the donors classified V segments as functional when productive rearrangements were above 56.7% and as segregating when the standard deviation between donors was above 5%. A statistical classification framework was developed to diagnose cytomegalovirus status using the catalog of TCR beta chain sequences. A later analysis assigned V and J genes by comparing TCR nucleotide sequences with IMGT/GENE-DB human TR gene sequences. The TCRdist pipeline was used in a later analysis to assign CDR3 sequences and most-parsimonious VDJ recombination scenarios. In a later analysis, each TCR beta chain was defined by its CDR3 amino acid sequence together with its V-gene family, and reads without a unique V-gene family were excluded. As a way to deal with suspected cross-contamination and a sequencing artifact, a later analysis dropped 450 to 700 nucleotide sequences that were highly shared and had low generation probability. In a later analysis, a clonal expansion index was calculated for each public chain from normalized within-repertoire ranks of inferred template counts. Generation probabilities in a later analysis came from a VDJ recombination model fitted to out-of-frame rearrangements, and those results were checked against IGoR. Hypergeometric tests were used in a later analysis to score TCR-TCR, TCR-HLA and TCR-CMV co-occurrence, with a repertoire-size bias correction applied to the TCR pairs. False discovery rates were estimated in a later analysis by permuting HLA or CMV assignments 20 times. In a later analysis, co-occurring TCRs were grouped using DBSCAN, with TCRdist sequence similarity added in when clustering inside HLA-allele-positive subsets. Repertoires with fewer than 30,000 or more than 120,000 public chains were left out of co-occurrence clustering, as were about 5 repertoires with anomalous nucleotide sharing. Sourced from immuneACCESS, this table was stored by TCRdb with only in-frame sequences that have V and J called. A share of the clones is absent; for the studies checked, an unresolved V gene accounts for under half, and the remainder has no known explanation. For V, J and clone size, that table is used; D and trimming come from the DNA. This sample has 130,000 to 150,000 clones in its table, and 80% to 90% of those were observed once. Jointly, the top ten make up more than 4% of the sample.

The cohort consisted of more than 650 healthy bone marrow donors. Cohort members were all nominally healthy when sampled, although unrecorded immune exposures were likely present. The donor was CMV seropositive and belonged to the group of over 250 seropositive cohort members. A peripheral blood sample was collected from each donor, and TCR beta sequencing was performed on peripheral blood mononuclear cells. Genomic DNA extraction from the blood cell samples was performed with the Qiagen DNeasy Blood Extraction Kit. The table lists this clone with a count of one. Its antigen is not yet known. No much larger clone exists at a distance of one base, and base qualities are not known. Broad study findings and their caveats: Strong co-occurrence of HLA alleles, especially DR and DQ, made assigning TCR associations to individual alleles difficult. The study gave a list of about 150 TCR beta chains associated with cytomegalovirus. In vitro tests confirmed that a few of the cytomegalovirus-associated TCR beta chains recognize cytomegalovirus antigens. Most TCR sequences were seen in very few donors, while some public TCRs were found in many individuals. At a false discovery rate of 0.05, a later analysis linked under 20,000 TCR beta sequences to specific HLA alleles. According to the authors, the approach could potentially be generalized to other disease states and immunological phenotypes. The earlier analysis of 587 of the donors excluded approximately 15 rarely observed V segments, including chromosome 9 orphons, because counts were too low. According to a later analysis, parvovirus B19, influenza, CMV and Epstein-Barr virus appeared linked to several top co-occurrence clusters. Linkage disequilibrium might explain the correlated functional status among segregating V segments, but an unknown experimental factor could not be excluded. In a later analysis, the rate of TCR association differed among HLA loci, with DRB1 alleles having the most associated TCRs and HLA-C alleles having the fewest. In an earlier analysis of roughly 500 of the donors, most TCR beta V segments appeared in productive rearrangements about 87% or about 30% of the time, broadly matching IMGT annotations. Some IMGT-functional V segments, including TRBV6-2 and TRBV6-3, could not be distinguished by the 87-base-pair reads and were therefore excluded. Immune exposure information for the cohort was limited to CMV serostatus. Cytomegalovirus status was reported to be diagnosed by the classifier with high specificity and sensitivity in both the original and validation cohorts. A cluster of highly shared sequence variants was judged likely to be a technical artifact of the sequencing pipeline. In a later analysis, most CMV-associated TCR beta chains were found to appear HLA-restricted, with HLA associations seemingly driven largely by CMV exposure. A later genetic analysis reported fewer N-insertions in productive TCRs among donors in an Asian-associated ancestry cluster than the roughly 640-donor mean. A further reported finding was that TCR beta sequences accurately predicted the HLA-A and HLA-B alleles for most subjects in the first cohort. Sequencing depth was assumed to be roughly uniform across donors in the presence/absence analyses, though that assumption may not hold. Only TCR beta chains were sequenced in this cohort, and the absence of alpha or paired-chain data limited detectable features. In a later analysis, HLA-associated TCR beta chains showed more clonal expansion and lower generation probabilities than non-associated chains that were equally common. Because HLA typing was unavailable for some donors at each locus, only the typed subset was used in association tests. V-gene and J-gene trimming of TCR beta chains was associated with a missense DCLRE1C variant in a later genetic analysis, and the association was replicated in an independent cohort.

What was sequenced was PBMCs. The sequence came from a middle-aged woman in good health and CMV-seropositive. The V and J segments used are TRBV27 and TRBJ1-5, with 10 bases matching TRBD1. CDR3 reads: CASSSGTGVNQPQHF. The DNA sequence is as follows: TGTGCCAGCAGTTCCGGGACAGGGGTCAATCAGCCCCAGCATTTT.